The sequence of this T cell receptor (beta chain) was determined in a study of identical twins. CDR1 is LGHNA and CDR2 is YNFKEQ in the germline V gene. V was cut by 3 bases and J by 8 bases, with 11 bases left in between. CDR3 size: 13 residues. TCRdb reanalysed the 5' RACE reads using MiXCR and keeps one entry per CDR3 protein. Of approximately 230,000 distinct CDR3 sequences listed, over 5.5% are singletons. At least ten counts were recorded for this clonotype. The antigen remains undetermined. General study findings and limits: Analyses of zero insertions could be partly confounded by invariant MAIT and iNKT cells. Clonotypes of the beta chain that were abundant in cord blood carried fewer insertions (memory repertoires showed none).

This sample also belongs to another study, concerning T cells expressing NK-cell markers. That source notes: More than five of the donors carried dominant NKG2C+ clonotypes that took up roughly 1.0-8% of their CD8+ T cells. It remained uncertain whether the expanded NKG2C+ T cell clones were specific for HCMV antigens.

Sequences were obtained from CD8+ T cells sorted from blood. This rearrangement joins TRBV4-2 to TRBJ2-1; D gene unclear. This receptor was taken from a young woman in good health. CDR3 sequence: CASSQDEWDEQFF. Here the CDR3 DNA reads TGTGCCAGCAGCCAGGATGAGTGGGATGAGCAGTTCTTC.